The rows below give T cell receptor beta chains drawn from one sample of a study of blood T cell repertoires in COVID-19. Measured with immunoSEQ multiplex PCR; TCRdb has only the in-frame clones, and not every one. The table records roughly 300,000 clones, 80% to 90% of them present only once. The sequencing input was peripheral blood. These receptors were obtained from a woman in her forties who had recovered from COVID-19. CDR3s leave out the opening cysteine and the closing phenylalanine or tryptophan.

V gene: TRBV7-2; CDR3 length: 13; CDR3 protein: ASSLQGSTNEKLF
V gene: TRBV4-1; CDR3 length: 15; CDR3 protein: ASSQDGSGGASNVLT
V gene: TRBV5-1; CDR3 length: 19; CDR3 protein: ASSLFPRAGTSGGPQETQY
V gene: TRBV10-3; CDR3 length: 13; CDR3 protein: AISTGTGVSYGYT
V gene: TRBV9; CDR3 length: 12; CDR3 protein: ASSPGGTQETQY
V gene: TRBV19; CDR3 length: 11; CDR3 protein: ASRRGGNQPQH
V gene: TRBV29-1; CDR3 length: 12; CDR3 protein: SVVTGVPRTEAF
V gene: TRBV24-1; CDR3 length: 14; CDR3 protein: ATSDLSSSGYYGYT
V gene: TRBV7-9; CDR3 length: 12; CDR3 protein: ASSDSGSWQPQH
V gene: TRBV7-8; CDR3 length: 15; CDR3 protein: ASSLGLIGVSSFEQY
V gene: TRBV5-5; CDR3 length: 11; CDR3 protein: ASSPRGQETQY
V gene: TRBV30; CDR3 length: 12; CDR3 protein: AWSYEDSSYEQY
V gene: TRBV2; CDR3 length: 12; CDR3 protein: ASGDRSRGTEAF
V gene: TRBV5-5; CDR3 length: 14; CDR3 protein: ASSSLDRGSNQPQH
V gene: TRBV10-3; CDR3 length: 14; CDR3 protein: AISESRAGSSYEQY